What follows is one TCR beta chain and its context. Its antigen is currently not known. Per-base quality was not reported, and no clone a single base away is much larger than it. The germline ends are 28 bases apart after V is trimmed by 4 bases and J by 12 bases. From the germline V gene, CDR1 is LGHNA and CDR2 is YNFKEQ. There are 16 amino acids in the CDR3, from cysteine to phenylalanine inclusive. This entry keeps only the CDR3 DNA: 48 bases, framed from base 1. The source of the sample is a study of blood T cells in healthy people across ages (dated by TCRdb to about 2015). A note on the overall study: Template switching captured roughly one uniquely barcoded TCR beta cDNA molecule per two T cells in model experiments. Using the same blood draw, the study looked at two additional independent replicas of 1 million unique cDNA reads for two donors, one aged 18 to 30 and the other aged 80 or older. The study measured age-related changes in TCR beta repertoire diversity using deep sequencing normalized with unique cDNA molecular identifiers. The donors were split into four age groups: young (average about 16 years), middle-aged (about 40), aged (roughly 68) and long-lived (roughly 88). Donors of different ages were randomly distributed across sequencing lanes to avoid experimental bias. The research as a whole found: Because profiling used bulk unsorted PBMCs, naive and antigen-experienced compartments could not be compared conclusively. As age increased, observed TCR beta diversity per million T cells dropped in a roughly linear way, and a significant reduction was already evident by age roughly 40. Because donor CMV infection status was unknown, age-related changes in expanded clonotypes were potentially confounded. Compared with the aged group, more naive CD4+ T cells, fewer expanded clones and increased TCR diversity were shown by the long-lived group, suggesting age selection. Observed TCR beta diversity correlated strongly with the percentage of naive T cells measured by flow cytometry. Estimates of total diversity from one million sequenced T cells were regarded as lower bounds and underestimates.

The method was 5' RACE. The run used an Illumina HiSeq 2500. A second PCR of about 6 to 11 cycles was performed with a sample-barcoded 5' primer and a J-beta primer mix. A unique molecular identifier was introduced onto each TCR beta cDNA molecule by a template-switch 5' adaptor carrying 12 random nucleotides. At least 2.5 million CDR3-containing paired-end reads were obtained from each sample. All of the RNA was converted into first-strand cDNA using the Mint cDNA synthesis kit, with a TRBC-specific oligonucleotide serving as the primer. Following uracil-DNA glycosylase treatment, all cDNA underwent a first 18-cycle PCR with the universal primers M1SS and BC2_uni_R. The authors' analysis ran thus. Normalization of each sample was performed by random selection of 1 million high-quality reads, each carrying a distinct molecular identifier. Reads with shared molecular identifiers were discarded instead of being binned into consensus sequences. CDR3 identification, clonotype clustering and error correction used MiTCR with a Q25 quality threshold and the strictest error-elimination algorithm. A nonparametric unseen species model with Euler transformation was used to estimate a lower bound on total TCR beta diversity. TCRdb reran the public reads through fastp at Q25 and MiXCR, keeping productive beta chains. CDR3 protein sequences are deduplicated, and each keeps its most common genes and DNA. The authors' filters were not applied to this entry. The sample has roughly 1.5 million distinct CDR3 sequences on record, about 45% of them singletons. About 4% of the sample belongs to the ten largest clones.

Donors were 35 to 40 systemically healthy Caucasian individuals from Russia aged roughly 6 to 95 years. Ten milliliters of peripheral blood were collected from each donor into EDTA-treated Vacutainer tubes. Ficoll-Paque density-gradient centrifugation was used to isolate PBMCs, with at least 6 million obtained per sample. Trizol reagent was used to extract total RNA from PBMCs, with at least 5.5 micrograms per sample. For every donor, flow cytometry on a PBMC aliquot measured the percentage of naive CD45RAhigh/CD27high T cells. The sample consisted of blood. The clonotype originates from a young woman in good health. Recombination linked TRBV4-2 to TRBJ2-7; the D gene is possibly TRBD1, with 6 bases matching. The CDR3 sequence is CASSPSNRDTTIFWYF. Here is the DNA: TGTGCCAGCAGCCCGTCCAATCGGGACACCACCATATTCTGGTACTTC.